Listed here are 12 T cell receptor beta chains from one sample, sequenced in a study of blood T cell repertoires in COVID-19. Assay used: immunoSEQ multiplex PCR; TCRdb lists only in-frame clones, some missing. The sample contains 180,000 or so clones, approximately 80% of which appear only once. Sequencing used PBMCs or T cells enriched from blood (not recorded which). These receptors all stem from a woman aged 55-69 years who had recovered from COVID-19.

The chain uses TRBV18 and TRBJ1-1; D perhaps matches TRBD1 (6 bases). Germline V lookup: CDR1 KGHSH, CDR2 LQKENI. The CDR3 extends over 13 amino acids. V was cut by 6 bases and J by 10 bases, with 18 bases left in between. CDR3 sequence reads: CASSPLREGGAFF. The DNA of the CDR3 is TGTGCCAGCTCGCCGCTTCGGGAGGGGGGAGCTTTCTTT.

J is TRBJ1-2 and V is TRBV5-1; TRBD1 agrees at 12 bases. This CDR3 has 14 amino acids. The trim removed 0 bases at V and 6 bases at J, leaving 0 bases unmatched. Germline CDR1 SGHRS, CDR2 YFSETQ. CDR3: CASSLGDRGHGYTF. CDR3 in DNA: TGCGCCAGCAGCTTGGGGGACAGGGGGCATGGCTACACCTTC. The full variable domain, completed using reference TRBV5-1 and TRBJ1-2, is KAGVTQTPRYLIKTRGQQVTLSCSPISGHRSVSWYQQTPGQGLQFLFEYFSETQRNKGNFPGRFSGRQFSNSRSEMNVSTLELGDSALYLCASSLGDRGHGYTFGSGTRLTVV.

The chain carries TRBV15 and TRBJ1-3; D not certain. The CDR3 has 16 residues. CDR1 and CDR2 (germline): LNHNV, YYDKDF (reference sequence). V dropped 1 base and J dropped 2 bases, with 12 bases sitting between them. CDR3 bases: TGTGCCACCAGCAGAGGGGAGAGGGTGGCTGGAAACACCATATATTTT. Its translation: CATSRGERVAGNTIYF.

The chain employs TRBV3-1 (or the pseudogene TRBV3-2) and TRBJ2-2, with D tentatively TRBD2 (6 bases). The V and J ends lost 1 base and 10 bases respectively, with 13 bases between them. This CDR3 has 14 residues. The germline gives CDR1 LGHDT, CDR2 YNNKEL (reference sequence). The CDR3 reads CASSQGWRGEELFF. CDR3 sequence (DNA): TGTGCCAGCAGCCAAGGGTGGCGGGGTGAGGAGCTGTTTTTT.

DNA for the CDR3: TGTGCTAGTGGCCGGCGACAGGGGGAGGGGGAGCAGTACTTC. Translating gives CASGRRQGEGEQYF. The chain recombines TRBV12-5 with TRBJ2-7; 9 nucleotides match TRBD1. The CDR3 sequence is 14 residues long. The junction had 10 bases not matched to a gene; V was cut back by 6 bases and J by 7 bases. Germline CDR1 reads LGHNT; CDR2 reads FRNRAP.

The chain joins TRBV9 to TRBJ2-5; 10 nucleotides match TRBD2. From germline, CDR1 is SGDLS and CDR2 YYNGEE. The CDR3 covers 15 residues. Unmatched junction bases numbered 4, after V lost 0 bases and J lost 5 bases. The DNA of the CDR3 is TGTGCCAGCAGCGTAGGATCTAGCGGGGGCGAGACCCAGTACTTC. It translates to CASSVGSSGGETQYF.

The chain recombines TRBV5-5 with TRBJ1-6, with TRBD1 matching over 7 bases. The CDR3 totals 16 residues. The V gene end was trimmed by 3 bases and the J gene end by 3 bases; junction bases not matched to a gene: 6. CDR1 SGHKS and CDR2 YYEKEE come from the germline V gene (reference sequence). The CDR3 is CASSSRQGNYNSPLHF. The DNA of the CDR3 is TGTGCCAGCAGCTCAAGACAGGGCAACTATAATTCACCCCTCCACTTT. The full variable domain, its missing parts supplied by reference TRBV5-5 and TRBJ1-6, is DAGVTQSPTHLIKTRGQQVTLRCSPISGHKSVSWYQQVLGQGPQFIFQYYEKEERGRGNFPDRFSARQFPNYSSELNVNALLLGDSALYLCASSSRQGNYNSPLHFGNGTRLTVT.

DNA for the CDR3: TGTGCCTGGAGTGGTCAGGGGTTGGGTGGAAACACCATATATTTT. This translates into CAWSGQGLGGNTIYF. The chain employs TRBV30 and TRBJ1-3; TRBD1 is a possible D gene (6 bases). V lost 1 base to trimming and J lost 3 bases, with 13 bases between them. Germline V gene data show CDR1 as GTSNPN and CDR2 as SVGIG (reference sequence). The CDR3 has 15 residues. Supplemented by reference TRBV30 and TRBJ1-3, the full variable domain reads SQTIHQWPATLVQPVGSPLSLECTVEGTSNPNLYWYRQAAGRGLQLLFYSVGIGQISSEVPQNLSASRPQDRQFILSSKKLLLSDSGFYLCAWSGQGLGGNTIYFGEGSWLTVV.

This clone was observed a handful of times. The V gene is TRBV5-1, the J gene TRBJ2-7; 7 nucleotides match TRBD1. CDR1 and CDR2 (germline): SGHRS, YFSETQ. There are 14 residues in the CDR3. Losses at the gene ends were 6 bases for V and 0 bases for J; bases not matched to a gene: 6. The CDR3 bases are TGCGCCAGCACCCCGGGACAGTTCTCCTACGAGCAGTACTTC. Translating gives CASTPGQFSYEQYF.

This chain connects TRBV28 to TRBJ1-1; 11 positions match TRBD1. The CDR3 is 16 residues long. The J segment lost 0 bases and the V segment lost 4 bases, leaving 4 bases of the junction unmatched. In germline, CDR1 is MDHEN, CDR2 SYDVKM. The CDR3 DNA follows: TGTGCCAGCAGTTCCCGGGACAGGGGGTTGAACACTGAAGCTTTCTTT. This encodes CASSSRDRGLNTEAFF.

The chain recombines TRBV24-1 with TRBJ1-6, with TRBD1 as a possible D gene (5 bases). Germline V lookup: CDR1 KGHDR, CDR2 SFDVKD. The CDR3 is made up of 21 amino acids. Trimming removed 9 bases at V and 0 bases at J, with 29 bases between. The CDR3 sequence is CATPGSRARTPTGSYNSPLHF. For the CDR3, the DNA is TGTGCCACCCCAGGGTCCCGGGCCAGGACCCCAACCGGCTCCTATAATTCACCCCTCCACTTT.

In this sample, this clone turned up many times. The gene calls are TRBV9 and TRBJ2-7; TRBD1 matches 8 bases. The CDR3 spans 15 residues. CDR1 is SGDLS and CDR2 is YYNGEE in the germline V gene. The ends lost 3 bases at V and 3 bases at J; junction bases unmatched: 8. The CDR3 loop is CASSEGQGWNYEQYF. DNA of the CDR3: TGTGCCAGCAGCGAAGGACAGGGATGGAACTACGAGCAGTACTTC.